This T cell receptor (beta chain) was obtained from a study of T cells in narcolepsy. Study information: Healthy controls were enrolled alongside patients with narcolepsy type 1 or type 2. Regarding the study as a whole: Blood of same and different patients, but not healthy controls, reportedly held recurring autoreactive clonotypes. Comparing one patient's CSF and blood CD4+ clonotypes highlighted HCRT- and TRIB2-specific autoreactive clonotypes.

To note about this clone: Its antigen is as yet unknown.

Germline V lookup: CDR1 SEHNR, CDR2 FQNEAQ (reference sequence). This CDR3 region has 12 residues. V shed 7 bases and J shed 5 bases, with 11 bases lying between them. Sequencing used immunoSEQ multiplex PCR; TCRdb keeps in-frame clones, though not all of them. The table has some 17,000 clones, 72% seen once. Sequenced input: CD45RA- memory CD8+ T cells from PBMCs. V and J are TRBV7-9 and TRBJ2-5; D possibly corresponds to TRBD2 (6 bases). The receptor was isolated from a human donor with narcolepsy. The CDR3 DNA reads as TGTGCCAGCACCCGGGGGAGGGAGACCCAGTACTTC. Its translation: CASTRGRETQYF. Variable domain in full (rest from reference TRBV7-9 and TRBJ2-5): DTGVSQNPRHKITKRGQNVTFRCDPISEHNRLYWYRQTLGQGPEFLTYFQNEAQLEKSRLLSDRFSAERPKGSFSTLEIQRTEQGDSAMYLCASTRGRETQYFGPGTRLLVL.